This T cell receptor beta chain was identified in a study of T cell changes during pregnancy in multiple sclerosis. Trimming shortened V by 6 bases and J by 0 bases, and 5 bases separated the two germline ends. CDR1 and CDR2 (germline): SNHLY, FYNNEI. The CDR3 runs to 12 residues. Generated by immunoSEQ multiplex PCR, the TCRdb table keeps only in-frame clones and is missing some. This sample has 25,000 to 35,000 clones, with 80% to 90% found just once. This specimen consisted of CD8+ T cells from peripheral blood mononuclear cells, obtained in the second trimester of pregnancy. This chain uses TRBV2 with TRBJ1-1; D gene ambiguous. The clonotype was recovered from a female donor with multiple sclerosis, enrolled in a pregnancy study. The CDR3 DNA sequence: TGTGCCAGCAGGTATATGAACACTGAAGCTTTCTTT. This sequence encodes CASRYMNTEAFF.